Following are 6 T cell receptor beta chains from one sample sequenced in a study of blood T cell repertoires in COVID-19. Profiled with immunoSEQ multiplex PCR; TCRdb holds only in-frame clones, not every one. In the table there are hundreds of thousands of clones, more than 80% of which are singletons. The sequenced material came from peripheral blood. These receptors were collected from a woman aged 18-29 years with acute or convalescent COVID-19.

The chain uses TRBV6-5 and TRBJ1-1; TRBD1 might be the D (5 bases). There are 15 residues in the CDR3. Germline V gene data show CDR1 as MNHEY and CDR2 as SVGAGI. V shed 5 bases and J shed 1 base, with 14 bases lying between them. The CDR3 region is CASSPRGLRNTEAFF. DNA of the CDR3: TGTGCCAGCAGTCCCCGGGGACTCAGGAACACTGAAGCTTTCTTT.

This clone has a single count. The gene calls are TRBV7-9 and TRBJ1-2; the match to TRBD1 covers 8 bases. The CDR3 runs 14 residues. CDR1 and CDR2 (germline): SEHNR, FQNEAQ (reference sequence). The J segment lost 8 bases and the V segment lost 5 bases, leaving 10 bases of the junction unmatched. CDR3 region: CASSNADRVRGYTF. In nucleotides, the CDR3 is TGTGCCAGCAGCAACGCGGACAGGGTGAGAGGCTACACCTTC.

This clone was detected only once. The gene calls are TRBV2 and TRBJ2-5; 9 nucleotides agree with TRBD2. J gave up 7 bases and V 8 bases, and 17 bases lay outside the gene matches. Germline V gene lookup returns CDR1 SNHLY and CDR2 FYNNEI. CDR3 size: 16 residues. CDR3 DNA sequence: TGTGCCAGCGATGGTTTGGTAGCGGGGGCCTGGGGGACCCAGTACTTC. This gives the protein CASDGLVAGAWGTQYF.

V and J are TRBV10-3 and TRBJ2-7, with D possibly being TRBD1 (6 bases). V gave up 2 bases and J gave up 6 bases, with 11 bases separating them. Germline loops: CDR1 ENHRY, CDR2 SYGVKD. The CDR3 totals 13 residues. Here the CDR3 DNA reads TGTGCCATCAGTGAGCCGTACAGGGTCGAGCAGTACTTC. Its protein is CAISEPYRVEQYF.

This sequence joins TRBV19 and TRBJ1-1, with 7 bases aligning to TRBD1. V lost 3 bases and J lost 12; bases outside the gene matches: 10. This CDR3 has 13 amino acids. CDR1 LNHDA and CDR2 SQIVND come from the germline V gene (reference sequence). The CDR3: CASSIDEGAKTFF. CDR3 coding DNA: TGTGCCAGTAGTATCGACGAGGGGGCGAAAACTTTCTTT.

The chain employs TRBV6-5 and TRBJ1-2, with D hard to call. Germline CDR1 MNHEY, CDR2 SVGAGI. This CDR3 is 15 amino acids long. Trimming left V 2 bases short and J 10 bases short, with 20 bases between. The CDR3 loop reads CASSYESQGAWSYTF. CDR3 sequence (DNA): TGTGCCAGCAGTTACGAAAGCCAAGGAGCGTGGTCCTACACCTTC.